This T cell receptor beta chain derives from a study of blood T cells in healthy people across ages. The study, taken as a whole, reports: It was held that diversity estimates obtained from one million T cells represented underestimates. Per million T cells, TCR beta diversity dropped about linearly as age rose.

A J-beta primer mix and a sample-barcoded 5' primer were used in a second PCR of roughly 7 to 12 cycles. Using its own MiXCR run on the 5' RACE reads, TCRdb lists one record per CDR3 protein. The sample has approximately 1,700,000 distinct CDR3 sequences, about 39% seen once. The CDR3 is 15 amino acids. To note about this clonotype: What it binds is not known.

This sequence was found in a human donor in good health. What was sequenced was blood. The gene calls are TRBV12-3 or TRBV12-4 and TRBJ2-7; TRBD1 matches 10 bases. The end of the DNA fits TRBJ2-5 better, so the J call may be wrong. CDR3 amino acids: CASIVTGGERETQYF. The CDR3 DNA is TGTGCCAGCATTGTGACAGGGGGCGAACGGGAGACCCAGTACTTC.